The sequence of this T cell receptor beta chain was determined in a study of blood T cell repertoires in COVID-19 (dated by TCRdb to 2018 to 2020). A note on the overall study: Collaborator samples came from the United States, Italy and Spain and covered acute and convalescent phases of COVID-19. The prospective study material was composed of cDNA or gDNA derived from T cells, B-cell-depleted T cells, or PBMCs. The dataset comprised deeply sampled blood TCRbeta repertoires from subjects exposed to, actively infected with, or recovered from COVID-19. The repertoires were made available in a free public database intended to serve as a resource for research on the immune response to SARS-CoV-2. Samples came from the ongoing ImmuneRACE study (first 160 participants) plus 1,254 subjects from 6 global collaborators. Sample metadata almost always included a de-identified subject ID, COVID-19 status, age in years and sex. Where available, HLA class I and class II types were taken from metadata supplied by the sample provider and were not determined by assay-based typing.

What the authors observed across the whole study: The amount of clinical and demographic metadata varied by source and participant and was provided uncurated.

Whole blood was collected in K2EDTA tubes by collaborating institutions according to the institutions' own protocols. For TCRbeta analysis, collaborators shipped samples as frozen whole blood, isolated PBMCs, or DNA extracted from either of those sample types. Comments on this clone: This clone's antigen is unknown. No base-level quality is on record; no much larger clone is a single base apart.

CDR1 SGHAT and CDR2 FQNNGV are derived from the germline V gene. Germline trimming: 4 bases from V, 5 bases from J; junction bases outside gene matches: 6. The CDR3 runs 15 residues from the cysteine to the phenylalanine. CDR3 DNA is the only sequence kept; it has 45 bases, read in frame from the first base. TCRbeta CDR3 regions were amplified from genomic DNA by means of the immunoSEQ Assay, a bias-controlled multiplex PCR. The authors' analysis ran thus. Within the assay, amplification of reference gene primers was used to estimate how many nucleated cells each sample contained. To quantify the absolute abundance of each unique TCRbeta CDR3 rearrangement, sequence reads were collapsed and filtered. For each sample, productive Simpson clonality was calculated as the square root of Simpson's diversity index over productive rearrangements. TCRdb limited this immuneACCESS table to in-frame rearrangements with V and J called. A share of clones is missing; checked studies link under half to unresolved V genes, and the rest is unexplained. V and J calls and clone size are as listed in that table; D and trimming were resolved from the DNA. The table for this sample lists 200,000 to 300,000 clones; roughly 90% of them were counted only once. Clones ranked in the top ten supply roughly 1.9% of the sample.

The receptor comes from a man in his thirties or forties with active or convalescent COVID-19. Material: peripheral blood. The rearranged segments are TRBV11-2 and TRBJ2-5; 11 bases in between match TRBD2. The sequence in DNA is TGTGCCAGCAGCTATAGCGGGGGGGCCGGGGAGACCCAGTACTTC. Its protein reads: CASSYSGGAGETQYF. The CDR3, completed at both ends by the reference TRBV11-2 and TRBJ2-5 genes, gives the full variable domain EAGVAQSPRYKIIEKRQSVAFWCNPISGHATLYWYQQILGQGPKLLIQFQNNGVVDDSQLPKDRFSAERLKGVDSTLKIQPAKLEDSAVYLCASSYSGGAGETQYFGPGTRLLVL.